This T cell receptor beta chain derives from a study of STAT5B mutations in CD4+ large granular lymphocyte leukemia. Notes on the study in general: The CD4+ versus CD8+ T-LGLL clonality difference may reflect limited sample size. 8/27 top patient clones versus 2/35 control clones were TRBV06-family. No patients shared main leukemic clonotypes, though roughly 25% appeared at low frequency elsewhere.

From germline, CDR1 is GTSNPN and CDR2 SVGIG (reference sequence). The CDR3 runs to 14 residues. Trimming stripped 3 bases from V and 10 bases from J, with 19 bases between. This table comes from immunoSEQ multiplex PCR, and its TCRdb copy is limited to in-frame clones, with some not included. The table includes about 32,000 clones, around four fifths detected once. For this clone: Its specificity is not known.

The sequence was obtained from a human donor in good health. Input material: CD4+ T cells from blood buffy coats. V gene TRBV30 combines with J gene TRBJ2-1, with TRBD2 as a possible D gene (6 bases). The CDR3 DNA is TGTGCCTGGAGGCGGGATCTCGGCCGGGGAGAGCAGTTCTTC. Translated: CAWRRDLGRGEQFF.